This TCR beta chain is drawn from a study of blood T cell repertoires in COVID-19. Across the whole study: Specimens from acute and convalescent COVID-19 originated in the United States, Italy and Spain.

V lost 5 bases, J lost 0 bases, and 20 bases lay in between. Germline V CDR1 and CDR2: SGHTA, FQGNSA. CDR3 size: 19 residues. Repertoires were generated with immunoSEQ multiplex PCR, while TCRdb's copy carries only in-frame clones and drops some. The profile covers around 300,000 clones, with around 90% appearing a single time and 5% taken by the ten largest. The sequenced material came from PBMCs or T cells enriched from blood (not recorded which). The V and J genes are TRBV7-2 and TRBJ1-6; D uncertain. This sequence was found in a young man who had recovered from COVID-19. The CDR3, as DNA: TGTGCCAGCAGCCCCCTCCCCCCCACTAGGAGCTCCTATAATTCACCCCTCCACTTT. Encoded protein: CASSPLPPTRSSYNSPLHF.